The 28 T cell receptor beta chains below were found in one sample sequenced in a study of cytomegalovirus exposure and HLA in healthy donors. A multiplex PCR was run with 60 Vbeta primers and 13 Jbeta primers. Method: immunoSEQ multiplex PCR; TCRdb's copy keeps in-frame clones and lacks some. The repertoire holds over 150,000 clones, 77% seen once, with around 3% in the top ten. Sequencing was performed on PBMCs. The origin of the receptors is a woman in her forties in good health and CMV-seropositive.

V and J are TRBV28 and TRBJ1-2, with D possibly TRBD1 on 6 matching bases. CDR1 is MDHEN and CDR2 is SYDVKM in the germline V gene. This CDR3 comprises 14 residues. Trimming cost V 5 bases and J 4 bases, with 14 bases left between them. The chain's CDR3 is CASSGTHRVYGYTF. The CDR3 DNA reads TGTGCCAGCAGTGGGACACACCGGGTCTATGGCTACACCTTC.

This clone came up a few times. The chain links TRBV5-1 to TRBJ2-1; 7 bases are shared with TRBD2. V lost 2 bases and J lost 7; bases outside the gene matches: 6. Germline CDR1 SGHRS, CDR2 YFSETQ. The CDR3 loop spans 14 amino acids. The CDR3 DNA follows: TGCGCCAGCAGCTTCGGACTAGGAGGAAATGAGCAGTTCTTC. Residues: CASSFGLGGNEQFF.

CDR3 nucleotides: TGTGCCAGCAGCGTAGCAGCAGGAGGGCAGTCTGGGGCCAACGTCCTGACTTTC. It codes for CASSVAAGGQSGANVLTF. The chain links TRBV9 to TRBJ2-6; possibly TRBD2 for D (6 bases). The germline CDR1 and CDR2 sequences are SGDLS and YYNGEE. This CDR3 region has 18 residues. V was cut by 0 bases and J by 1 base, with 14 bases left in between.

The genes are TRBV5-1 and TRBJ1-1; D is unclear. The germline V gene encodes CDR1 SGHRS and CDR2 YFSETQ. Trimming removed 0 bases from V and 4 bases from J, with 10 bases in between. The CDR3 has 14 amino acids. The CDR3 DNA reads as TGCGCCAGCAGCTTGGCCTACGGTAGCACTGAAGCTTTCTTT. Translated: CASSLAYGSTEAFF.

This chain uses TRBV7-9 with TRBJ1-6, with TRBD1 matching 7 bases. J was trimmed by 7 bases and V by 5 bases; bases with no gene match: 8. This CDR3 region has 15 residues. The germline V gene encodes CDR1 SEHNR and CDR2 FQNEAQ (reference sequence). The CDR3 here is CASSGGGGWNSPLHF. The CDR3 DNA is TGTGCCAGCAGCGGAGGAGGGGGCTGGAATTCACCCCTCCACTTT.

The chain couples TRBV6-1 to TRBJ2-1; 7 bases align to TRBD1. The CDR3 runs to 14 residues. The V gene's germline CDR1 is MNHNS and CDR2 SASEGT. After removal of 6 bases from V and 7 bases from J, the junction contained 9 bases not matched to a gene. CDR3 coding DNA: TGTGCCAGCAGCCTTGACAGGGTTAGAAATGAGCAGTTCTTC. Its protein is CASSLDRVRNEQFF.

This chain joins TRBV5-1 and TRBJ1-1; 10 positions match TRBD1. The J segment lost 5 bases and the V segment lost 4 bases, leaving 5 bases of the junction unmatched. CDR1 is SGHRS, CDR2 YFSETQ, per germline. The CDR3 totals 14 residues. CDR3 region: CASSQGQGRTEAFF. DNA for the CDR3: TGCGCCAGCAGCCAGGGACAGGGGCGGACTGAAGCTTTCTTT.

The chain couples TRBV7-2 to TRBJ1-3; a possible D gene is TRBD1 (5 bases). V dropped 3 bases and J dropped 0 bases, with 9 bases sitting between them. The CDR3 spans 15 residues. Germline-derived CDR1 and CDR2 are SGHTA and FQGNSA. The CDR3: CASSFQGTSGNTIYF. The CDR3, as DNA: TGTGCCAGCAGCTTTCAGGGTACCTCTGGAAACACCATATATTTT.

This sequence joins TRBV7-2 and TRBJ2-4, with 8 bases aligning to TRBD1. The J segment lost 4 bases and the V segment lost 4 bases, leaving 9 bases of the junction unmatched. The CDR3 consists of 16 residues. CDR1 is SGHTA, CDR2 FQGNSA, per germline. The CDR3, as DNA: TGTGCCAGCAGCTCCCCCAGCAGGGGGCCAAAAAACATTCAGTACTTC. This translates into CASSSPSRGPKNIQYF.

The chain is built from TRBV6-1 and TRBJ2-7; a possible D gene is TRBD2 (6 bases). CDR3 length equals 13 residues. V lost 10 bases, J lost 4 bases, and 17 bases lay in between. Germline CDR1 is MNHNS and CDR2 is SASEGT. CDR3 in DNA: TGTGCCACGAACCCGTCGGGGGATTACGAGCAGTACTTC. It specifies CATNPSGDYEQYF.

The chain recombines TRBV29-1 with TRBJ1-1; no reliable D call. V gave up 0 bases and J gave up 1 base, with 21 bases separating them. Germline V gene sequence: CDR1 SQVTM, CDR2 ANQGSEA. There are 18 residues in the CDR3. CDR3 protein: CSVEEARELKRRNTEAFF. Here the CDR3 DNA reads TGCAGCGTTGAAGAAGCTAGGGAGTTAAAACGCCGGAACACTGAAGCTTTCTTT.

This chain connects TRBV7-2 to TRBJ1-1, with TRBD1 matching 9 bases. In germline, CDR1 is SGHTA, CDR2 FQGNSA. Trimming removed 3 bases from V and 4 bases from J; junction bases left unmatched: 3. The CDR3 covers 14 residues. Here the CDR3 DNA reads TGTGCCAGCAGCTTGAGGGACAGGGTCACTGAAGCTTTCTTT. It codes for CASSLRDRVTEAFF.

The chain recombines TRBV5-6 with TRBJ2-7, with 8 bases that match TRBD2. The CDR3 is made up of 15 amino acids. V was clipped by 0 bases and J by 6 bases; unmatched bases: 8. In germline, CDR1 is SGHDT, CDR2 YYEEEE. The CDR3 nucleotides are TGTGCCAGCAGCTTGGGGCCAGCGGGAGAAGTCGAGCAGTACTTC. This codes for CASSLGPAGEVEQYF. Combining the CDR3 with reference TRBV5-6 and TRBJ2-7 gives the whole variable domain DAGVTQSPTHLIKTRGQQVTLRCSPKSGHDTVSWYQQALGQGPQFIFQYYEEEERQRGNFPDRFSGHQFPNYSSELNVNALLLGDSALYLCASSLGPAGEVEQYFGPGTRLTVT.

The chain joins TRBV7-9 to TRBJ2-5, with 8 bases that match TRBD1. The CDR3 consists of 14 residues. The germline V gene encodes CDR1 SEHNR and CDR2 FQNEAQ (reference sequence). V lost 5 bases and J lost 5; bases outside the gene matches: 7. This CDR3 is CASSPSTGVETQYF. CDR3 coding DNA: TGTGCCAGCAGCCCCTCGACAGGGGTGGAGACCCAGTACTTC.

The rearrangement uses TRBV10-1 and TRBJ2-1; 12 bases are shared with TRBD2. The CDR3 sequence is 15 residues long. Germline loops: CDR1 WNHNN, CDR2 SYGVQD (reference sequence). V was pared by 5 bases and J by 10 bases, with 9 bases of the junction left unmatched. The CDR3 loop reads CASSSRTSGAWEQFF. The CDR3 bases are TGCGCCAGCAGTTCTAGGACTAGCGGGGCTTGGGAGCAGTTCTTC.

V and J are TRBV7-2 and TRBJ2-3, with TRBD2 identical over 11 bases. CDR1 and CDR2 (germline): SGHTA, FQGNSA. The ends lost 8 bases at V and 10 bases at J; junction bases unmatched: 11. The CDR3 runs 14 residues. The CDR3 coding sequence is TGTGCCAGCCGCCCCTTAGCGGGGGGGGCCGCGCAGTATTTT. Residues: CASRPLAGGAAQYF.

This clone was observed a few times. The chain carries TRBV5-1 and TRBJ2-3, with 8 bases aligning to TRBD2. This CDR3 contains 14 residues. The V segment lost 5 bases and the J segment 3 bases; nucleotides outside the gene matches: 5. CDR1 is SGHRS, CDR2 YFSETQ, per germline. The CDR3 region has the DNA TGCGCCAGCAGGGGTAGCGGGGAGACAGATACGCAGTATTTT. This codes for CASRGSGETDTQYF.

Here the CDR3 reads CAISNTGIDEQYF. The CDR3 nucleotides are TGTGCCATCAGCAACACAGGGATCGACGAGCAGTACTTC. The chain uses TRBV10-3 and TRBJ2-7, with a weak D call TRBD1 (6 bases). V shed 6 bases and J shed 5 bases, with 14 bases lying between them. The CDR3 runs to 13 residues. Germline V gives CDR1 ENHRY, CDR2 SYGVKD.

V and J are TRBV6-6 and TRBJ1-1; unclear D gene. Germline V gives CDR1 MNHNY, CDR2 SVGAGI (reference sequence). The CDR3 has 11 amino acids. Trimming removed 6 bases at V and 3 bases at J, with 5 bases between. As DNA, the CDR3 is TGTGCCAGCAGCCACTACACTGAAGCTTTCTTT. As protein: CASSHYTEAFF.

The J gene is TRBJ2-3, the V gene TRBV4-1; D might be TRBD2 (7 bases). The CDR3 has 19 amino acids. Germline values: CDR1 MGHRA, CDR2 YSYEKL. Between the trimmed V and J ends, which lost 1 base and 3 bases, there was a span of 23 bases. DNA for the CDR3: TGCGCCAGCAGCCAAGGAGGGTTAACGGGGGGCGAGGTTACAGATACGCAGTATTTT. Its translation: CASSQGGLTGGEVTDTQYF.

This chain uses TRBV19 with TRBJ2-7; the match to TRBD1 covers 8 bases. J was trimmed by 1 base and V by 2 bases; bases with no gene match: 1. Germline V gene lookup returns CDR1 LNHDA and CDR2 SQIVND (reference sequence). The CDR3 consists of 14 residues. CDR3 in amino acids: CASSITGGSYEQYF. DNA for the CDR3: TGTGCCAGTAGTATAACAGGGGGATCCTACGAGCAGTACTTC.

V gene TRBV19 combines with J gene TRBJ2-6, with a weak D call TRBD2 (6 bases). The CDR3 is made up of 16 amino acids. V was shortened by 10 bases and J by 0 bases, with 16 bases between the two germline ends. The germline V gene has CDR1 LNHDA and CDR2 SQIVND (reference sequence). CDR3 DNA sequence: TGTGCCATTGGCTCTCGGGGGATCTCTGGGGCCAACGTCCTGACTTTC. Translated, it gives CAIGSRGISGANVLTF. Full variable domain (remainder filled in from reference TRBV19 and TRBJ2-6): DGGITQSPKYLFRKEGQNVTLSCEQNLNHDAMYWYRQDPGQGLRLIYYSQIVNDFQKGDIAEGYSVSREKKESFPLTVTSAQKNPTAFYLCAIGSRGISGANVLTFGAGSRLTVL.

About this clone: A junction end diverges from the germline sequence, so it may reflect a read error. The V and J genes are TRBV7-9 and TRBJ1-1; no firm D call. Germline CDR1 is SEHNR and CDR2 is FQNEAQ (reference sequence). The CDR3 extends over 14 amino acids. In DNA, the CDR3 is TGTTCCAGCAGCTTCGTCGGGGATTATACTGAAGCTTTCTTT. This translates into CSSSFVGDYTEAFF.

This chain joins TRBV5-6 and TRBJ1-2; weak D call: TRBD1 (5 bases). Germline V lookup: CDR1 SGHDT, CDR2 YYEEEE. The CDR3 runs 19 residues. The V end lost 6 bases, the J end lost 3 bases, and 30 bases lay between the germline ends. CDR3 nucleotide sequence: TGTGCCAGCAACGGAGGGGTCGGGAGGCCTCGCCAATTGGACTATGGCTACACCTTC. It yields the protein CASNGGVGRPRQLDYGYTF.

This chain uses TRBV11-3 with TRBJ1-4, with D possibly TRBD1 on 6 matching bases. V lost 3 bases and J 8 bases, leaving 16 bases between the germline ends. The germline gives CDR1 SGHNT, CDR2 YENEEA. The CDR3 consists of 15 residues. The CDR3 DNA reads TGTGCCAGCAGCTTGGGCAGGGGAGTGGAGGAAAAACTGTTTTTT. It translates to CASSLGRGVEEKLFF. The whole variable domain, filled in from reference TRBV11-3 and TRBJ1-4, reads EAGVVQSPRYKIIEKKQPVAFWCNPISGHNTLYWYLQNLGQGPELLIRYENEEAVDDSQLPKDRFSAERLKGVDSTLKIQPAELGDSAVYLCASSLGRGVEEKLFFGSGTQLSVL.

In nucleotides, the CDR3 is TGTGCCAGCAGTGCTACTCAGGGGAATGAGCAGTTCTTC. Protein product: CASSATQGNEQFF. The rearrangement uses TRBV6-5 and TRBJ2-1; D might be TRBD1 (6 bases). CDR1 and CDR2 from the germline V gene are MNHEY and SVGAGI. CDR3 length: 13 residues. Trimming removed 5 bases at V and 7 bases at J, with 12 bases between.

V and J are TRBV19 and TRBJ1-1; a weak D match, TRBD1 (5 bases). Trimming took 6 bases from V and 1 from J, leaving 9 bases between them. Germline lookup yields CDR1 LNHDA and CDR2 SQIVND (reference sequence). The CDR3 is made up of 13 amino acids. CDR3 in amino acids: CASRDGQNTEAFF. The DNA for the CDR3 is TGTGCCAGTAGGGACGGACAGAACACTGAAGCTTTCTTT.

The chain combines TRBV5-5 with TRBJ1-6; 8 bases line up with TRBD1. V gave up 5 bases and J gave up 5 bases; unmatched junction bases: 6. The germline V gene has CDR1 SGHKS and CDR2 YYEKEE (reference sequence). The CDR3 is 15 amino acids. The CDR3 bases are TGTGCCAGCAGGGGGGGGACAGGCGATAATTCACCCCTCCACTTT. Its translation is CASRGGTGDNSPLHF.